Listed below are T cell receptor beta chains from one sample, sequenced in a study of blood T cells in healthy people across ages. TCRdb reanalysed the 5' RACE reads using MiXCR and keeps one entry per CDR3 protein. In the table there are around 1.5 million distinct CDR3 sequences, around 35% of which are singletons. Sequences were obtained from blood. The receptor source for this set is a woman aged 30 to 39 in good health. CDR3s include the opening cysteine and the closing phenylalanine or tryptophan. D genes are given only for firm matches. Clone sizes are given selectively: once, few, many, or a class where the clone is expanded.

CDR3 DNA: TGTGCCAGCAGTGGTTGGCGGGAGGGGGACAATGAGCAGTTCTTC; CDR3 protein: CASSGWREGDNEQFF; J gene: TRBJ2-1; clone size: NA; D gene: TRBD2; V gene: TRBV6-1
CDR3 DNA: TGTGCCAGCAGGTCCCCTACAGCGTTCTACGAGCAGTACTTC; CDR3 protein: CASRSPTAFYEQYF; J gene: TRBJ2-7; clone size: NA; D gene: NA; V gene: TRBV27
CDR3 DNA: TGCAGTGCTAGTAGTGTGAGCTTTTCAGCGGATACGCAGTATTTT; CDR3 protein: CSASSVSFSADTQYF; J gene: TRBJ2-3; clone size: NA; D gene: NA; V gene: TRBV20-1
CDR3 DNA: TGTGCCTGCAGCGAGACTAGCGGGAGGGGCAATGAGCAGTTCTTC; CDR3 protein: CACSETSGRGNEQFF; J gene: TRBJ2-1; clone size: NA; D gene: TRBD2; V gene: TRBV3-1
CDR3 DNA: TGCAGCGTCGTTGGAAAGGGGGCGGTGGGAGGCGAGCAGTTCTTC; CDR3 protein: CSVVGKGAVGGEQFF; J gene: TRBJ2-1; clone size: NA; D gene: NA; V gene: TRBV29-1
CDR3 DNA: TGTGCCAGCAGCCAAGAGGATAGCAATCAGCCCCAGCATTTT; CDR3 protein: CASSQEDSNQPQHF; J gene: TRBJ1-5; clone size: few; D gene: NA; V gene: TRBV14
CDR3 DNA: TGTGCCAGCAGTACCGGGACTAGCGGGAAGGTTGAGCAGTTCTTC; CDR3 protein: CASSTGTSGKVEQFF; J gene: TRBJ2-1; clone size: once; D gene: TRBD2; V gene: TRBV27
CDR3 DNA: TGTGCCAGCCGCTTGGGGGTGGCCACTGAAGCTTTCTTT; CDR3 protein: CASRLGVATEAFF; J gene: TRBJ1-1; clone size: NA; D gene: NA; V gene: TRBV27
CDR3 DNA: TGTGCCAGCAGCTCGGACATTGGCGAGACCCAGTACTTC; CDR3 protein: CASSSDIGETQYF; J gene: TRBJ2-5; clone size: NA; D gene: NA; V gene: TRBV7-9
CDR3 DNA: TGCGCCAGCAGCCAGCCTTTGGGACTAGCGGGGGGAGAAGAGACCCAGTACTTC; CDR3 protein: CASSQPLGLAGGEETQYF; J gene: TRBJ2-5; clone size: few; D gene: TRBD2; V gene: TRBV4-1
CDR3 DNA: TGTGCCAGCAGCTTGGGACAGGGGTTCGGGGAGCTGTTTTTT; CDR3 protein: CASSLGQGFGELFF; J gene: TRBJ2-2; clone size: NA; D gene: TRBD1; V gene: TRBV2
CDR3 DNA: TGTGCCAGCAGCCACCCGCAAGGGCCGGTCACTGAAGCTTTCTTT; CDR3 protein: CASSHPQGPVTEAFF; J gene: TRBJ1-1; clone size: NA; D gene: NA; V gene: TRBV27
CDR3 DNA: TGTGCCAGCAGCTTAATCAACAGGTATTCCTACGAGCAGTACTTC; CDR3 protein: CASSLINRYSYEQYF; J gene: TRBJ2-7; clone size: few; D gene: NA; V gene: TRBV7-9
CDR3 DNA: TGTGCCAGCAGCCGACTGGGACTAGCGGGAGGGTACGAGCAGTACTTC; CDR3 protein: CASSRLGLAGGYEQYF; J gene: TRBJ2-7; clone size: NA; D gene: TRBD2; V gene: TRBV3-1
CDR3 DNA: TGCAGCGTTGAGTTGGGCCCAGATACGCAGTATTTT; CDR3 protein: CSVELGPDTQYF; J gene: TRBJ2-3; clone size: many; D gene: NA; V gene: TRBV29-1
CDR3 DNA: TGTGCCAGCAGCGTAGAGGACAGGGCGGTCCAGTACTTC; CDR3 protein: CASSVEDRAVQYF; J gene: TRBJ2-7; clone size: many; D gene: TRBD1; V gene: TRBV9
CDR3 DNA: TGTGCCAGCAGCTTGGGCAGTCATGGCTACACCTTC; CDR3 protein: CASSLGSHGYTF; J gene: TRBJ1-2; clone size: NA; D gene: NA; V gene: TRBV7-6
CDR3 DNA: TGCGCCAGCAGCCTGGACGGGACAGTTAATCAGCCCCAGCATTTT; CDR3 protein: CASSLDGTVNQPQHF; J gene: TRBJ1-5; clone size: few; D gene: TRBD1; V gene: TRBV5-1
CDR3 DNA: TGCGCCAGCAGCCAAGATTTCCTGAGGCAGCCCCAGCATTTT; CDR3 protein: CASSQDFLRQPQHF; J gene: TRBJ1-5; clone size: NA; D gene: NA; V gene: TRBV4-1
CDR3 DNA: TGCAGTGCTAGAGCGCTAGCGGGCTTCACAGATACGCAGTATTTT; CDR3 protein: CSARALAGFTDTQYF; J gene: TRBJ2-3; clone size: many; D gene: TRBD2; V gene: TRBV20-1
CDR3 DNA: TGTGCCAGCAGCTTACTGGAACTTTTGGGGACGGTGAACACTGAAGCTTTCTTT; CDR3 protein: CASSLLELLGTVNTEAFF; J gene: TRBJ1-1; clone size: few; D gene: NA; V gene: TRBV11-2
CDR3 DNA: TGTGCCAGCAGTGATAGCGGGTCCGGATACAATGAGCAGTACTTC; CDR3 protein: CASSDSGSGYNEQYF; J gene: TRBJ2-7; clone size: NA; D gene: TRBD2; V gene: TRBV6-1
CDR3 DNA: TGTGTCCATTCATCCAGCGGGAGGGCAGGCTACGAGCAGTACTTC; CDR3 protein: CVHSSSGRAGYEQYF; J gene: TRBJ2-7; clone size: few; D gene: TRBD2; V gene: TRBV30
CDR3 DNA: TGTGCCAGCAGTAAAGTACAGGGATTTCCCACTGAAGCTTTCTTT; CDR3 protein: CASSKVQGFPTEAFF; J gene: TRBJ1-1; clone size: few; D gene: NA; V gene: TRBV6-6
CDR3 DNA: TGCGCCAGCAGCCAAGATCCGGTCGCTAATGTCTACACCTTC; CDR3 protein: CASSQDPVANVYTF; J gene: TRBJ1-2; clone size: NA; D gene: NA; V gene: TRBV4-1
CDR3 DNA: TGCGCCAGCAGCCAAGACCCTTCAAGACAGGGGAGCGGCTACGAGCAGTACTTC; CDR3 protein: CASSQDPSRQGSGYEQYF; J gene: TRBJ2-7; clone size: NA; D gene: TRBD1; V gene: TRBV4-1
CDR3 DNA: TGTGCCAGCAGCCAGACGTGGCGGAGCTACGAGCAGTACTTC; CDR3 protein: CASSQTWRSYEQYF; J gene: TRBJ2-7; clone size: few; D gene: NA; V gene: TRBV12-3/TRBV12-4
CDR3 DNA: TGTGCCAGCAGCCGCGACAGAGGAATCTCTGGGGCCAACGTCCTGACTTTC; CDR3 protein: CASSRDRGISGANVLTF; J gene: TRBJ2-6; clone size: many; D gene: NA; V gene: TRBV6-2/TRBV6-3
CDR3 DNA: TGCAGTGCTTCTGACAGGACACCAAACACCGGGGAGCTGTTTTTT; CDR3 protein: CSASDRTPNTGELFF; J gene: TRBJ2-2; clone size: NA; D gene: NA; V gene: TRBV20-1
CDR3 DNA: TGCAGTGCTATAGGGTTAGCGGGGGGGGCCAATGAGCAGTTCTTC; CDR3 protein: CSAIGLAGGANEQFF; J gene: TRBJ2-1; clone size: few; D gene: TRBD2; V gene: TRBV20-1
CDR3 DNA: TGTGCCAGCAAGGACAACTCCCCCTATGGCTACACCTTC; CDR3 protein: CASKDNSPYGYTF; J gene: TRBJ1-2; clone size: NA; D gene: NA; V gene: TRBV7-9